This is a list of T cell receptor beta chains from one sample in a study of neurological immune-mediated disorders. From the 5' RACE reads, TCRdb called clonotypes with MiXCR, one entry per CDR3 protein. This table has tens of thousands of distinct CDR3 sequences, over 5.5% appearing once. Sequencing input: CD4+ T cells from blood. These receptors were collected from a woman younger than 35 with multiple sclerosis. CDR3s include the opening cysteine and the closing phenylalanine or tryptophan. Fields, in order: clone size, J gene, V gene, D gene, CDR3 DNA, CDR3 protein. A D gene is named only where the DNA matches it firmly. Some rows have no size entry. The others give once, few or many, or a class for an expanded clone.

abundance: many; j_gene: TRBJ1-4; v_gene: TRBV20-1; d_gene: TRBD1; CDR3nt: TGCAGTGCCGTTCCGGGACAGTATAATGAAAAACTGTTTTTT; CDR3aa: CSAVPGQYNEKLFF
abundance: many; j_gene: TRBJ1-6; v_gene: TRBV9; d_gene: TRBD1; CDR3nt: TGTGCCAGCAGCTTAGGGACAGGGAACTCACCCCTCCACTTT; CDR3aa: CASSLGTGNSPLHF
abundance: many; j_gene: TRBJ2-7; v_gene: TRBV29-1; d_gene: -; CDR3nt: TGCAGCGTTGAGTTCAGGGCCAGAGGGGAGCAGTACTTC; CDR3aa: CSVEFRARGEQYF
abundance: -; j_gene: TRBJ1-1; v_gene: TRBV28; d_gene: -; CDR3nt: TGTGCCAGCAGTTTGGGGGCGCGCACTGAAGCTTTCTTT; CDR3aa: CASSLGARTEAFF
abundance: few; j_gene: TRBJ1-5; v_gene: TRBV18; d_gene: TRBD1; CDR3nt: TGTGCCAGCTCACCGATGACAGGGCGCAATCAGCCCCAGCATTTT; CDR3aa: CASSPMTGRNQPQHF
abundance: -; j_gene: TRBJ2-1; v_gene: TRBV20-1; d_gene: TRBD2; CDR3nt: TGCAGTGCCGCACTAGCGGGGGATTTCAGTGAGCAGTTCTTT; CDR3aa: CSAALAGDFSEQFF
abundance: many; j_gene: TRBJ1-1; v_gene: TRBV6-2/TRBV6-3; d_gene: -; CDR3nt: TGTGCCAGCAGGCGGGAAGGGGTGAACACTGAAGCTTTCTTT; CDR3aa: CASRREGVNTEAFF
abundance: many; j_gene: TRBJ2-2; v_gene: TRBV12-5; d_gene: TRBD2; CDR3nt: TGTGCTAGTGGTCTCGGACTAGCGGACACCGGGGAGCTGTTTTTT; CDR3aa: CASGLGLADTGELFF
abundance: -; j_gene: TRBJ1-2; v_gene: TRBV20-1; d_gene: -; CDR3nt: TGCAGTGCTAACCTGGGGATCTATGGCTACACCTTC; CDR3aa: CSANLGIYGYTF
abundance: many; j_gene: TRBJ1-6; v_gene: TRBV6-5; d_gene: TRBD1; CDR3nt: TGTGCCAGCAGCTCTGGGACAGGAGTTTCGCCCCTCCACTTT; CDR3aa: CASSSGTGVSPLHF
abundance: -; j_gene: TRBJ2-3; v_gene: TRBV27; d_gene: TRBD2; CDR3nt: TGTGCCAGCAGTTTTCTTATAGCGGGAGGGCGGGGGAGCACAGATACGCAGTATTTT; CDR3aa: CASSFLIAGGRGSTDTQYF
abundance: few; j_gene: TRBJ2-3; v_gene: TRBV18; d_gene: -; CDR3nt: TGTGCCAGCTCACCACGGGACACTGGTACAGATACGCAGTATTTT; CDR3aa: CASSPRDTGTDTQYF
abundance: many; j_gene: TRBJ2-7; v_gene: TRBV4-2; d_gene: TRBD2; CDR3nt: TGTGCCAGCAGTGGCGCCGGGGGGAACTCCTACGAGCAGTACTTC; CDR3aa: CASSGAGGNSYEQYF
abundance: many; j_gene: TRBJ2-1; v_gene: TRBV27; d_gene: -; CDR3nt: TGTGCCAGCAGTTCCGGCAGGGTTACTGAGCAGTTCTTC; CDR3aa: CASSSGRVTEQFF
abundance: many; j_gene: TRBJ1-3; v_gene: TRBV12-3/TRBV12-4; d_gene: -; CDR3nt: TGTGCCAGCAGTTTTGGGTACTCTGGAAACACCATATATTTT; CDR3aa: CASSFGYSGNTIYF
abundance: many; j_gene: TRBJ2-1; v_gene: TRBV5-1; d_gene: -; CDR3nt: TGCGCCAGCAGCTTGGTACGGGACCCCTACAATGAGCAGTTCTTC; CDR3aa: CASSLVRDPYNEQFF
abundance: -; j_gene: TRBJ2-3; v_gene: TRBV12-3/TRBV12-4; d_gene: TRBD1; CDR3nt: TGTGCCAGCAGACCCGGGACAGGGTCCACAGATACGCAGTATTTT; CDR3aa: CASRPGTGSTDTQYF
abundance: -; j_gene: TRBJ2-1; v_gene: TRBV12-3/TRBV12-4; d_gene: TRBD2; CDR3nt: TGTGCCAGCAGCAAACAGGTGATTCTAGCGGGAGGACATGAGCAGTTCTTC; CDR3aa: CASSKQVILAGGHEQFF
abundance: many; j_gene: TRBJ2-3; v_gene: TRBV5-5; d_gene: -; CDR3nt: TGTGCCAGCAGCTTACAGGGAGGGACAGATACGCAGTATTTT; CDR3aa: CASSLQGGTDTQYF
abundance: many; j_gene: TRBJ1-5; v_gene: TRBV20-1; d_gene: -; CDR3nt: TGCAGTGCTAGAGTGGAGGACTTGCGCAATCAGCCCCAGCATTTT; CDR3aa: CSARVEDLRNQPQHF
abundance: many; j_gene: TRBJ2-1; v_gene: TRBV4-3; d_gene: TRBD2; CDR3nt: TGCGCCAGCAGCCAAGAGCTAGCGGGAGGGTACAATGAGCAGTTCTTC; CDR3aa: CASSQELAGGYNEQFF
abundance: many; j_gene: TRBJ1-1; v_gene: TRBV6-5; d_gene: -; CDR3nt: TGTGCCAGCAGTTACTCGGCCCCGAGGGTGAACACTGAAGCTTTCTTT; CDR3aa: CASSYSAPRVNTEAFF
abundance: many; j_gene: TRBJ2-1; v_gene: TRBV7-7; d_gene: TRBD1; CDR3nt: TGTGCTAGCAGCCCTGACAGGGGGCGTTTCTACAATGAGCAGTTCTTC; CDR3aa: CASSPDRGRFYNEQFF
abundance: many; j_gene: TRBJ2-5; v_gene: TRBV11-2; d_gene: -; CDR3nt: TGTGCCAGCAGCTTAAAAGAGACCCAGTACTTC; CDR3aa: CASSLKETQYF
abundance: many; j_gene: TRBJ2-3; v_gene: TRBV14; d_gene: -; CDR3nt: TGTGCCAGCAGCCAGCAGGCTGTCTCGGATACGCAGTATTTT; CDR3aa: CASSQQAVSDTQYF
abundance: few; j_gene: TRBJ2-3; v_gene: TRBV20-1; d_gene: -; CDR3nt: TGCAGTGCTAGAGATTCTCTGACAGCTACTAGCACAGATACGCAGTATTTT; CDR3aa: CSARDSLTATSTDTQYF
abundance: many; j_gene: TRBJ1-1; v_gene: TRBV7-9; d_gene: -; CDR3nt: TGTGCCAGCAGCCATCCAGCGGGTCGGACTGAAGCTTTCTTT; CDR3aa: CASSHPAGRTEAFF
abundance: many; j_gene: TRBJ1-2; v_gene: TRBV7-2; d_gene: -; CDR3nt: TGTGCCAGCAGCCCGGGGGGAGTTAACTATGGCTACACCTTC; CDR3aa: CASSPGGVNYGYTF
abundance: many; j_gene: TRBJ1-5; v_gene: TRBV20-1; d_gene: -; CDR3nt: TGCAGTGCTAGAGATCACAGGGAGGAGGCAATTAATCAGCCCCAGCATTTT; CDR3aa: CSARDHREEAINQPQHF
abundance: many; j_gene: TRBJ1-1; v_gene: TRBV20-1; d_gene: -; CDR3nt: TGCAGTGTCTGGCTGGGGGACACTGAAGCTTTCTTT; CDR3aa: CSVWLGDTEAFF
abundance: many; j_gene: TRBJ2-1; v_gene: TRBV7-2; d_gene: TRBD2; CDR3nt: TGTGCCAGCAGACTAGCCCTAGCGGGGGATTACAATGAGCAGTTCTTC; CDR3aa: CASRLALAGDYNEQFF
abundance: many; j_gene: TRBJ2-1; v_gene: TRBV5-6; d_gene: -; CDR3nt: TGTGCCAGCAGCTTGCGGGTAGCGCCATACAATGAGCAGTTCTTC; CDR3aa: CASSLRVAPYNEQFF
abundance: many; j_gene: TRBJ2-7; v_gene: TRBV7-3; d_gene: -; CDR3nt: TGTGCCAGCAGCTTCCAGAAATCGGGCGAGCAGTACTTC; CDR3aa: CASSFQKSGEQYF
abundance: -; j_gene: TRBJ1-2; v_gene: TRBV7-9; d_gene: -; CDR3nt: TGTGCCAGCTTACGAGAGAGTTCCTATGGCTACACCTTC; CDR3aa: CASLRESSYGYTF
abundance: many; j_gene: TRBJ2-5; v_gene: TRBV20-1; d_gene: TRBD2; CDR3nt: TGCAGTGCTGGACTAGTTTCGGAGACCCAGTACTTC; CDR3aa: CSAGLVSETQYF
abundance: few; j_gene: TRBJ2-2; v_gene: TRBV7-6; d_gene: -; CDR3nt: TGTGCCAGCAGCAAGAGGGCCGACGGGGAGCTGTTTTTT; CDR3aa: CASSKRADGELFF
abundance: -; j_gene: TRBJ2-5; v_gene: TRBV5-1; d_gene: -; CDR3nt: TGCGCCAGCAGCCCCCACCGCCCGGAGATAGGGCCACAAGAGACCCAGTACTTC; CDR3aa: CASSPHRPEIGPQETQYF
abundance: many; j_gene: TRBJ2-1; v_gene: TRBV7-8; d_gene: TRBD2; CDR3nt: TGTGCCAGCAACCAGCGACTAGCGGGCCTGCTGAGCTCCTACAATGAGCAGTTCTTC; CDR3aa: CASNQRLAGLLSSYNEQFF
abundance: many; j_gene: TRBJ2-5; v_gene: TRBV6-1; d_gene: TRBD2; CDR3nt: TGTGCCAGCAGTGAAGTAAGGATTCTAGCGGGGCCCCAAGAGACCCAGTACTTC; CDR3aa: CASSEVRILAGPQETQYF
abundance: many; j_gene: TRBJ2-2; v_gene: TRBV7-9; d_gene: TRBD2; CDR3nt: TGTGCCAGCAGCTTTACGGGAGGCACCGGGGAGCTGTTTTTT; CDR3aa: CASSFTGGTGELFF
abundance: many; j_gene: TRBJ2-4; v_gene: TRBV7-2; d_gene: -; CDR3nt: TGTGCCAGCAGCCGTCAGAAAAACATTCAGTACTTC; CDR3aa: CASSRQKNIQYF
abundance: many; j_gene: TRBJ1-1; v_gene: TRBV6-1; d_gene: -; CDR3nt: TGTGCCAGCCGGTGGGGGGATTCGTTGAACACTGAAGCTTTCTTT; CDR3aa: CASRWGDSLNTEAFF
abundance: many; j_gene: TRBJ2-1; v_gene: TRBV15; d_gene: TRBD2; CDR3nt: TGTGCCACCAGGTCCGGGACTAGCGGGAGAGCTGAGCAGTTCTTC; CDR3aa: CATRSGTSGRAEQFF
abundance: many; j_gene: TRBJ2-1; v_gene: TRBV11-3; d_gene: TRBD1; CDR3nt: TGTGCCAGCAGCCAACGGCAGGGGGAGAATGAGCAGTTCTTC; CDR3aa: CASSQRQGENEQFF
abundance: many; j_gene: TRBJ2-4; v_gene: TRBV20-1; d_gene: TRBD1; CDR3nt: TGCAGTGCATGGATCCGACAGGGCTCGTGGGGCATTCAGTACTTC; CDR3aa: CSAWIRQGSWGIQYF
abundance: -; j_gene: TRBJ2-5; v_gene: TRBV18; d_gene: TRBD1; CDR3nt: TGTGCCAGCTCACCACCGGGACAGGGTAGGACCCAGTACTTC; CDR3aa: CASSPPGQGRTQYF
abundance: many; j_gene: TRBJ1-6; v_gene: TRBV5-1; d_gene: -; CDR3nt: TGCGCCAGCAGCTTTACGGGCGAAAATTCACCCCTCCACTTT; CDR3aa: CASSFTGENSPLHF
abundance: many; j_gene: TRBJ1-2; v_gene: TRBV20-1; d_gene: TRBD1; CDR3nt: TGCAGTGCTAGAAATACCAGGGGGCAGAACTATGGCTACACCTTC; CDR3aa: CSARNTRGQNYGYTF
abundance: many; j_gene: TRBJ2-3; v_gene: TRBV27; d_gene: -; CDR3nt: TGTGCCAGCGGGCTGTTTGGGGCTCGCACAGATACGCAGTATTTT; CDR3aa: CASGLFGARTDTQYF
abundance: many; j_gene: TRBJ2-5; v_gene: TRBV5-1; d_gene: -; CDR3nt: TGCGCCAGCAGCTCCTACCCAGGGGCCCAAGAGACCCAGTACTTC; CDR3aa: CASSSYPGAQETQYF